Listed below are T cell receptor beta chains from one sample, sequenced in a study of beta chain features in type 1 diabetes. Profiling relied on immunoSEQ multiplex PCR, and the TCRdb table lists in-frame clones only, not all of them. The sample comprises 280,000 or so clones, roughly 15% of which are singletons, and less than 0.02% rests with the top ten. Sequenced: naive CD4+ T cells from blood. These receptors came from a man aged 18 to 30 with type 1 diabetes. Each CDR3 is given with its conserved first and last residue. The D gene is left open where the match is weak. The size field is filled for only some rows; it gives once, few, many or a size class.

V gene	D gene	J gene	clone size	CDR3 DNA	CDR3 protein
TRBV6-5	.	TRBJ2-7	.	TGTGCCAGCAGTTACGGGCCTACCACCTACGAGCAGTACTTC	CASSYGPTTYEQYF
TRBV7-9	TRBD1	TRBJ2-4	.	TGTGCCAGCAGCCCGACAGGGTTAAACATTCAGTACTTC	CASSPTGLNIQYF
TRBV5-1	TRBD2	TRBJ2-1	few	TGCGCCAGCGGTGGCGGGAGCTACAATGAGCAGTTCTTC	CASGGGSYNEQFF
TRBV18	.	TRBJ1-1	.	TGTGCCAGCTCACCACCGTCACAGGCGAACACTGAAGCTTTCTTT	CASSPPSQANTEAFF
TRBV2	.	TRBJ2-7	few	TGTGCCAGCAGCAACGGGACTCCCTACGAGCAGTACTTC	CASSNGTPYEQYF
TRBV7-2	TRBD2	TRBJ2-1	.	TGTGCCAGCAGCATGGGACTAGCCAATGAGCAGTTCTTC	CASSMGLANEQFF
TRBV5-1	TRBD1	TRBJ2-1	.	TGCGCCAGCAGGGCGGGACAGGGGAGCCACAATGAGCAGTTCTTC	CASRAGQGSHNEQFF
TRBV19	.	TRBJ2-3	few	TGTGCCAGTAGTATAGTGGAGGGCCCCGGGGATACGCAGTATTTT	CASSIVEGPGDTQYF
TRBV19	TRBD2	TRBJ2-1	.	TGTGCCAGTAGATTCGCGGGAGCGTACAATGAGCAGTTCTTC	CASRFAGAYNEQFF
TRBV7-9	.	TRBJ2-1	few	TGTGCCAGCAGCTTAGGGCCTTGGGGGCCCTCCTACAATGAGCAGTTCTTC	CASSLGPWGPSYNEQFF
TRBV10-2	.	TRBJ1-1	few	TGCGCCAGCAGTGTCGCAGGTAAAGCTTTCTTT	CASSVAGKAFF